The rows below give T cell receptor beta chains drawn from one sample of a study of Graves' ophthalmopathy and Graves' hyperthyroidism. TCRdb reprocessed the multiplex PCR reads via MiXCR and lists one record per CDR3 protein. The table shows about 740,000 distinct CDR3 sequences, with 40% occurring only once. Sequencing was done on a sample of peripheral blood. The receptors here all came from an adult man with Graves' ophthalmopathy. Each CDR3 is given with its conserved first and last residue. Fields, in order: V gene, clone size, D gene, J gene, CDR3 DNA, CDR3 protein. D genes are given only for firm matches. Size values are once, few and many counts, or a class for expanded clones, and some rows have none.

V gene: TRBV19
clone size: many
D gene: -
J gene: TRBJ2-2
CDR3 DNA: TGTGCCAGCCTGACGGGGGGCTCCGGGGAGCTGTTTTTT
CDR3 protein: CASLTGGSGELFF

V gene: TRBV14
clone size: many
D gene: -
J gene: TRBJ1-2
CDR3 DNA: TGTGCCAGCAGCCGCAGTGCGGCTAACTATGGCTACACCTTC
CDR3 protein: CASSRSAANYGYTF

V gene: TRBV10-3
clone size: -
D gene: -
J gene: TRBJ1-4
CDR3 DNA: TGTGCCAGCAGTGTACAGATAGCAACTAATGAAAAACTGTTTTTT
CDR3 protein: CASSVQIATNEKLFF

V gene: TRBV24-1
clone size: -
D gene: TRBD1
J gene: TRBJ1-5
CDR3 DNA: TGTGCCATCAGGGAACCCGGGACAGGGGATCAGCCCCAGCATTTT
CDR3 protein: CAIREPGTGDQPQHF

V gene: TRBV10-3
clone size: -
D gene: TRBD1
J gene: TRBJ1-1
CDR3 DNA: TGTGCCATCAGTGAAGGGGGACAGGGGATGGGGACTGAAGCTTTCTTT
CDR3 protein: CAISEGGQGMGTEAFF

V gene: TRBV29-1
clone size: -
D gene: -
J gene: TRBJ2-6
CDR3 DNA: TGCAGCGTTGTGAACAGTGGGGCCAACGTCCTGACTTTC
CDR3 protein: CSVVNSGANVLTF

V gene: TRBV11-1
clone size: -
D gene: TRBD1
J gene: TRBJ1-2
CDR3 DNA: TGTGCCAGCAGCGTATCCGGGACAGGGAGCGGCTACACCTTC
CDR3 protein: CASSVSGTGSGYTF

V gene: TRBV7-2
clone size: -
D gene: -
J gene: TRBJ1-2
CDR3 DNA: TGTGCCAGCAGCTCCGGGGTTGGCCACACCTTC
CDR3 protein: CASSSGVGHTF

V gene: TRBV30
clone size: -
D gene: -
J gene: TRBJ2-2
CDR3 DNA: TGTGCCTGGAGTGTAATCCGGGGGCACAGCACCGGGGAGCTGTTTTTT
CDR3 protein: CAWSVIRGHSTGELFF

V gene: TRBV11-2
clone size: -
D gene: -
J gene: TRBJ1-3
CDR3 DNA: TGTGCCAGCAGCTTATCTCGAAACACCATATATTTT
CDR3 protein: CASSLSRNTIYF

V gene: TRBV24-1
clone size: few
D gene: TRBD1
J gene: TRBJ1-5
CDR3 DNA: TGTGCCAGCAGTCCAGGGGGAACGGGCAATCAGCCCCAGCATTTT
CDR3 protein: CASSPGGTGNQPQHF

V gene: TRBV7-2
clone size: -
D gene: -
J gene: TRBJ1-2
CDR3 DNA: TGTGCCAGCAAAGGAGGAGGCGGGCATGGCTACACCTTC
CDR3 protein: CASKGGGGHGYTF

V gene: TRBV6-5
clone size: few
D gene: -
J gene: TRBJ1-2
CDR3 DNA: TGTGCCAGCAGTAAGGACTTCTATGGCTACACCTTC
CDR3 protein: CASSKDFYGYTF

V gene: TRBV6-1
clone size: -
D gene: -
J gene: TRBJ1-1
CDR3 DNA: TGTGCCAGCAGTGATACGGGGTACACTGAAGCTTTCTTT
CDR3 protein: CASSDTGYTEAFF

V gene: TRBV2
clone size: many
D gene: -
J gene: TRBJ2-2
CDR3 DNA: TGTGCCAGCAGGGCGGACCGTCGGAACACCGGGGAGCTGTTTTTT
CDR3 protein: CASRADRRNTGELFF

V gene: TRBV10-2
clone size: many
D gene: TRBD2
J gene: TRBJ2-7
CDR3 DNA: TGCGCCAGCAGTGAAAGTGGCGGGAGGGTTATTTCCTACGAGCAGTACTTC
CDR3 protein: CASSESGGRVISYEQYF

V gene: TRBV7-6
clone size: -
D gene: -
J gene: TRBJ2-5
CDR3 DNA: TGTGCCAGCAGCTTAGGGGGAAGGGGGTCCAGTTTCCAAGAGACCCAGTACTTC
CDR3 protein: CASSLGGRGSSFQETQYF

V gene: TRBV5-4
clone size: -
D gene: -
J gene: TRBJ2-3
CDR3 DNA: TGTGCCAGCAGCTTGAAACCCGATACGCAGTATTTT
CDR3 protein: CASSLKPDTQYF

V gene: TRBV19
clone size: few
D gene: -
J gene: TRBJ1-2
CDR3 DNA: TGTGCCAGTAGTATCGATGGACAGAGTATCTATGGCTACACCTTC
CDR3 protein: CASSIDGQSIYGYTF

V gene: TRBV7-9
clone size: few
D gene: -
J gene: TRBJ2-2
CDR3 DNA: TGTGCCAGCAGCTTAGCAAGGCGCCAGGGAGCCGGGGAGCTGTTTTTT
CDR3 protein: CASSLARRQGAGELFF

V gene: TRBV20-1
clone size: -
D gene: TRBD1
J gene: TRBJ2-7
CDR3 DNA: TGCAGTGCTAGGGACAGGTCGAGCTCCTACGAGCAGTACTTC
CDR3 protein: CSARDRSSSYEQYF

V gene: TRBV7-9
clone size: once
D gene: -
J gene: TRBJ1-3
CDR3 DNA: TGTGCCAGCAGCCCCTTATATTTT
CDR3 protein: CASSPLYF

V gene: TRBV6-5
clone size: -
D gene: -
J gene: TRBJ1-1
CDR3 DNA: TGTGCCAGCGGTTACAAGGGGTTAGCTTTCTTT
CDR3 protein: CASGYKGLAFF

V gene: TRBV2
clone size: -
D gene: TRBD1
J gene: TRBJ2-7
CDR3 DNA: TGTGCCAGCAGTGAAGGGACAGGGCGGTACTTC
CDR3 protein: CASSEGTGRYF

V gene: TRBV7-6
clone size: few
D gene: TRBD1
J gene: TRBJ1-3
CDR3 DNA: TGTGCCAGCAGCATAACGACAGGGCCGTCTGGAAACACCATATATTTT
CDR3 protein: CASSITTGPSGNTIYF

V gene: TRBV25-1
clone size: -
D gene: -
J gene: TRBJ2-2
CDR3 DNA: TGTGCCTGGAGCACCTTGAACACCGGGGAGCTGTTTTTT
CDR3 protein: CAWSTLNTGELFF

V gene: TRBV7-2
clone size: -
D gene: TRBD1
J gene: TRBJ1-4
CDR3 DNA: TGTGCCAGCTCACCGCGACAGGGGAAGGAAAAACTGTTTTTT
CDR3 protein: CASSPRQGKEKLFF

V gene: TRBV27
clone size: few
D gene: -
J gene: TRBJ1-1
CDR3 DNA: TGTGCCAGCCGGGGGGATCAGAACACTGAAGCTTTCTTT
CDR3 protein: CASRGDQNTEAFF

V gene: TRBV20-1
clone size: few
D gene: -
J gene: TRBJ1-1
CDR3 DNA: TGCAGTGCTAGGGTACAAAACACTGAAGCTTTCTTT
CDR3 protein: CSARVQNTEAFF

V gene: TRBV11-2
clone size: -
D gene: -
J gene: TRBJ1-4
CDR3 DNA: TGTGCCAGCAGCTTAGTTGGAGGGGGTCGATCTAATGAAAAACTGTTTTTT
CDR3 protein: CASSLVGGGRSNEKLFF

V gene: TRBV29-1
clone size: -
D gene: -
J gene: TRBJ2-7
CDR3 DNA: TGCAGTGCTAGAGATCGTGGGGGGGGCTTCGTTTTCTACGAGCAGTACTTC
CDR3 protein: CSARDRGGGFVFYEQYF

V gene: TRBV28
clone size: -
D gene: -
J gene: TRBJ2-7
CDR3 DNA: TGTGCCAGCAGAGGAGGGACAGTAGTCTACGAGCAGTACTTC
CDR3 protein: CASRGGTVVYEQYF

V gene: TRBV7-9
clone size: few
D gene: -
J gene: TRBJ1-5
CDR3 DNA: TGTGCCAGCAAAGAGGGCAAGGGCAATCAGCCCCAGCATTTT
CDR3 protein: CASKEGKGNQPQHF

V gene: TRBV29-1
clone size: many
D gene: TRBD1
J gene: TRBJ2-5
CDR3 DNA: TGCAGCGTTTTAGGACAGGCCGAAGAGACCCAGTACTTC
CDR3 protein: CSVLGQAEETQYF

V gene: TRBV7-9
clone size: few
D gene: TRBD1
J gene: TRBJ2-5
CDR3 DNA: TGTGCCAGCAGCTTAGGGGACAGGGGGGCAGAGACCCAGTACTTC
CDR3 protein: CASSLGDRGAETQYF

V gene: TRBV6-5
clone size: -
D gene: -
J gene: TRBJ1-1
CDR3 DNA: TGTGCCAGCAGTGAAGCGCGGAGAGCTTTCTTT
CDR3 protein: CASSEARRAFF

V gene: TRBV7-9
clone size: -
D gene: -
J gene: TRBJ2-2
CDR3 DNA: TGTGCCAGTAGTGGGGCCCGGGAGCTGTTTTTT
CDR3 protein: CASSGARELFF

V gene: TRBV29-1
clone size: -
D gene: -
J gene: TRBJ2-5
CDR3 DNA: TGCAGCGTTGTGGGGCCACGGGCCGCAGAGACCCAGTACTTC
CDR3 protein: CSVVGPRAAETQYF

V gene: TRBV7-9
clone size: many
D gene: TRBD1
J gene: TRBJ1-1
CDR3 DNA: TGTGCCAGCCACCGACAGGGCGGGACTGAAGCTTTCTTT
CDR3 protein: CASHRQGGTEAFF

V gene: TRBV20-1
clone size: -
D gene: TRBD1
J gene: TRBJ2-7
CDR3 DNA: TGCAGTGCTAGAGATCTTAATGACAGGGTCTACGAGCAGTACTTC
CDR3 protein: CSARDLNDRVYEQYF

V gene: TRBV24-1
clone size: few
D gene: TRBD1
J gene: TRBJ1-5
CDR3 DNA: TGTGCCAGCGCGTTGGGGACAGGGGGCTTTCAGCCCCAGCATTTT
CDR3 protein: CASALGTGGFQPQHF

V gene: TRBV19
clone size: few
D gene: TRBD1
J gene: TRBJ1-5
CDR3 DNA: TGTGCCAGTAGTGCCTCCGGGACAGCCTTTAGCAATCAGCCCCAGCATTTT
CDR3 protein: CASSASGTAFSNQPQHF

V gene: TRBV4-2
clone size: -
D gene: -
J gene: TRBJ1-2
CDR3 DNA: TGTGCTAGAGCCAAGGGCGGCTATGGCTACACCTTC
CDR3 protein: CARAKGGYGYTF

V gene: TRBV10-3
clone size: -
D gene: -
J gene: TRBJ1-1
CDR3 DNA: TGTGCCAGCAGTCCTTCCCGGGGGGTAGCTTTCTTT
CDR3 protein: CASSPSRGVAFF

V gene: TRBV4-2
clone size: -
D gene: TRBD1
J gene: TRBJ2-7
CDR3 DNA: TGTGCCAGCAGCCAAGAACGACAGGGGACCCCCTACGAGCAGTACTTC
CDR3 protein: CASSQERQGTPYEQYF

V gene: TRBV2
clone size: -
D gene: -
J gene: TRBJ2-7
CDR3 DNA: TGTGCCAGCTCACCGCGTACTGGCGAGCAGTACTTC
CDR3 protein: CASSPRTGEQYF

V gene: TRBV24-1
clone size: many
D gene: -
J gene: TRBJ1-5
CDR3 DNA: TGTGCCACCAGTGAAGACAGGTGGGGGGAGCCCCAGCATTTT
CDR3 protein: CATSEDRWGEPQHF

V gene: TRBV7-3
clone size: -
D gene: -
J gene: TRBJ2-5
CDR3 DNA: TGTGCCAGCAGCAGTGAGACAGTAGAGACCCAGTACTTC
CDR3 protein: CASSSETVETQYF

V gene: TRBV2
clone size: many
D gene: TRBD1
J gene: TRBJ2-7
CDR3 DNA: TGTGCCAGCACAAGGACAGGGTCTTCCTACGAGCAGTACTTC
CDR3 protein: CASTRTGSSYEQYF

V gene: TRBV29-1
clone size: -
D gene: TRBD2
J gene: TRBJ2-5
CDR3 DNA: TGCAGCTTTGGACTAGCGGGAAGCCAAGAGACCCAGTACTTC
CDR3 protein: CSFGLAGSQETQYF

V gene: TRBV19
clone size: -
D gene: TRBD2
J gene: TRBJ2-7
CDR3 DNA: TGTGCCAGTAGTATAGCGAGCGGGGGTTCTACCTACGAGCAGTACTTC
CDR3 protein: CASSIASGGSTYEQYF

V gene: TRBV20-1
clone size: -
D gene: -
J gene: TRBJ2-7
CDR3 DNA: TGCAGTGCCAGCAGTGCGGGGCACGCGTACGAGCAGTACTTC
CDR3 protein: CSASSAGHAYEQYF

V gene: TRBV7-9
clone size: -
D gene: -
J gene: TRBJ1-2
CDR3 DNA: TGTGCCAGCAGCTGGAGCTGGGGGGCAGATGGCTACACCTTC
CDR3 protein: CASSWSWGADGYTF

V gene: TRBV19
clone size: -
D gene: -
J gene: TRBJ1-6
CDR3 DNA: TGTGCCAGCGCGCCGTGGGTAACAAGTGATTCACCCCTCCACTTT
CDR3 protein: CASAPWVTSDSPLHF

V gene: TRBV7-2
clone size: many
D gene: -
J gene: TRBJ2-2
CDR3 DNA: TGTGCCAGCAGCACCGAATCGCTGCGGGACGTCACCGGGGAGCTGTTTTTT
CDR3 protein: CASSTESLRDVTGELFF

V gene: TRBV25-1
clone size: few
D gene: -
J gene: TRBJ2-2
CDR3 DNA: TGTGCCAGCAGTCCAAACCAAGTTGCCCTGTTTTTT
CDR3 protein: CASSPNQVALFF

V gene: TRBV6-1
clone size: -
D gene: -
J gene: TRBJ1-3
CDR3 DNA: TGTGCCAGCGGACTATCTGGAAACACCATATATTTT
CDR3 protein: CASGLSGNTIYF

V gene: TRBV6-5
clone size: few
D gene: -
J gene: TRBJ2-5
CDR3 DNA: TGTGCCAGCAGTTCAATTCGAGAACAAGAGACCCAGTACTTC
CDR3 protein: CASSSIREQETQYF

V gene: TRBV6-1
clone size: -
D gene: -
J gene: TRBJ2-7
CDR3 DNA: TGTGCCAGCAGTTACTCGGACAAGCGGCCCTACGAGCAGTACTTC
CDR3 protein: CASSYSDKRPYEQYF